This T cell receptor beta chain was recorded in a study of a mutant IDH1 vaccine in newly diagnosed glioma. On the study more broadly: The sex distribution of treated patients was approximately 62% male and roughly 40% female, with a mean age of roughly 40 years.

Time point denoted: week 47, end of study. Each vaccine dose was 300 ug of mutant IDH1 20-mer peptide, with topical imiquimod. Each of the donors came in with new WHO grade 3 or 4 astrocytomas that were IDH1-mutant and ATRX-lost. With regard to this clone: Antigen: not known.

TCRdb keeps only in-frame clones here, not all; method: immunoSEQ multiplex PCR. The sample records about 24,000 clones, over 80% being singletons. This clonotype was sampled from a middle-aged man with glioma. Some clones in this sample may be carry-over from other donors' samples. The sequencing used PBMCs, collected from a glioma patient whose treatment included an IDH1 peptide vaccine.

This CDR3 reads CASSFPAYEQYF. In nucleotides, the CDR3 is TGTGCCAGCAGCTTCCCAGCATACGAGCAGTACTTC. The rearrangement uses TRBV7-2 and TRBJ2-7; D is unresolved. Between the trimmed V and J ends, which lost 3 bases and 4 bases, there was a span of 7 bases. CDR3 length: 12 amino acids. Germline V CDR1 and CDR2: SGHTA, FQGNSA.